Each of the 5 T cell receptor beta chains below was sequenced from the same sample in a study of blood T cell repertoires in COVID-19 (dated by TCRdb to 2018 to 2021). To prepare the library, the immunoSEQ multiplex PCR assay was applied. The table was pulled from immuneACCESS by TCRdb, which kept in-frame rearrangements only. Such tables lose some clones; where checked, under half of the loss comes from unresolved V genes, and the rest has no known cause. In this sample the table shows approximately 170,000 clones, less than 90% of which occur a single time. Of the sample, about 8.3% falls within the top ten clones. Sample: peripheral blood. The receptor source for this set is a woman between 70 and 85 years old with COVID-19, enrolled during active disease.

The V and J genes are TRBV28 and TRBJ2-5; 11 positions match TRBD2. Trimming removed 7 bases from V and 3 bases from J; junction bases left unmatched: 10. Per germline, CDR1 MDHEN and CDR2 SYDVKM. The CDR3 sequence is 16 residues long. CDR3 in amino acids: CASNSLAGDGKETQYF. In nucleotides, the CDR3 is TGTGCCAGCAATTCACTAGCGGGAGATGGAAAAGAGACCCAGTACTTC.

The chain combines TRBV9 with TRBJ1-5, with D possibly matching TRBD1 (5 bases). The CDR3 runs 20 residues. The V gene lost 0 bases and the J gene lost 3 bases, with 25 bases spanning the gap. The germline gives CDR1 SGDLS, CDR2 YYNGEE. CDR3 sequence: CASSVVLSGGHQRDNQPQHF. As DNA, the CDR3 is TGTGCCAGCAGCGTAGTTCTCTCGGGAGGACACCAACGGGACAATCAGCCCCAGCATTTT.

This clone was seen just once. The chain couples TRBV6-6 to TRBJ2-3, with D unclear. V dropped 2 bases and J dropped 1 base, with 4 bases sitting between them. CDR1 MNHNY and CDR2 SVGAGI come from the germline V gene (reference sequence). CDR3 size: 13 residues. The DNA of the CDR3 is TGTGCCAGCAGTTACCAGGGCACAGATACGCAGTATTTT. Protein sequence: CASSYQGTDTQYF.

The V and J genes are TRBV28 and TRBJ2-7; 8 nucleotides line up with TRBD2. Losses at the gene ends were 6 bases for V and 12 bases for J; bases not matched to a gene: 7. Germline CDR1 MDHEN, CDR2 SYDVKM. CDR3 size: 11 residues. In DNA, the CDR3 is TGTGCCAGCAGCACCGGGACTAGACTGTACTTC. Translating it yields CASSTGTRLYF.

This chain joins TRBV19 and TRBJ2-2, with unresolved D. The CDR3 length is 14 residues. The ends were cut back, 11 bases at V and 1 base at J, with 14 bases in the middle. Germline V gene sequence: CDR1 LNHDA, CDR2 SQIVND (reference sequence). The CDR3: CASLPSLNTGELFF. CDR3 bases: TGTGCCTCCTTGCCCTCACTGAACACCGGGGAGCTGTTTTTT.